A selection of T cell receptor beta chains follows, all from one sample in a study of T cell responses to AZD1222 COVID-19 vaccine. Measured with immunoSEQ multiplex PCR; TCRdb has only the in-frame clones, and not every one. The sample lists some 110,000 clones, around 90% seen once, with roughly 8% in the top ten. The specimen comprised peripheral blood, sampled 28 days after the second AZD1222 dose. These receptors all stem from an adult who received the AZD1222 COVID-19 vaccine. Each CDR3 is given with its conserved first and last residue. A row's size may be missing; if present it is once, few, many or a size class.

TRBV7-2,.,CASSLGTGSYGYTF
TRBV6-5,.,CASSYGTETIYGYTF
TRBV7-8,once,CASRPSGGGYTF
TRBV9,.,CASSVHLSGTHYGYTF
TRBV5-8,.,CASAVGAGEKLFF
TRBV4-1,.,CASSQEARAYVMNTEAFF
TRBV24-1,few,CATAGGAGTEAFF
TRBV5-1,.,CASSPGLAEETQYF
TRBV6-5,.,CASSYPGGYEQYF
TRBV5-1,.,CASSLAASTYNEQFF
TRBV11-2,.,CASSRTGEAGYTF
TRBV7-9,.,CASTLFQGRSYEQYF
TRBV3-1/TRBV3-2,.,CASSQSYEQYF
TRBV6-2/TRBV6-3,.,CASSYPGQGLNYGYTF
TRBV4-2,.,CASSQDGSQGFEVQPQHF
TRBV12-5,few,CASGFPGALGQFF
TRBV9,.,CASSPTGGTGNTIYF
TRBV6-2/TRBV6-3,.,CASSHFGGGTDTQYF
TRBV28,once,CASSLAGPIYGYTF
TRBV10-3,.,CAISRTGPDTGELFF
TRBV7-8,.,CASSFRDTEAFF
TRBV11-3,.,CASSLRDRSEQYF
TRBV5-1,.,CASSLFASGGGTDTQYF
TRBV6-5,.,CASSYSDANTQYF
TRBV5-4,.,CASSRDNTDTQYF
TRBV7-2,.,CASSSQASGNTIYF
TRBV5-1,few,CASSPGQSNQPQHF
TRBV25-1,once,CASSAGQVLYYEQYF
TRBV6-5,.,CASSYTASSTDTQYF
TRBV12-3/TRBV12-4,.,CASKDSGTDTQYF
TRBV21-1,.,CASSSRPDRAHEQFF
TRBV5-6,.,CASSSLRSYSNQPQHF
TRBV19,.,CASSRTFVEKLFF
TRBV6-1,.,CASREVTRQGTLNTDTQYF
TRBV6-5,.,CASSLIGVFAGELFF
TRBV27,.,CASSLNNPQETQYF
TRBV18,.,CASSDRGYNEQFF
TRBV27,once,CASSLSLNSPLHF
TRBV29-1,.,CSVGEQGRPQHF
TRBV11-2,.,CASSLVRDSYEQYF
TRBV27,.,CASSSWGTGELFF
TRBV18,.,CASSQEPKNTEAFF
TRBV5-1,.,CASTRERGGRDTQYF
TRBV9,once,CASSVEGGPDEKLFF
TRBV27,.,CASSPGQGAHEQYF
TRBV10-3,.,CAISEFEGQGLRGSAFF
TRBV18,.,CASSPIRTPTAGNTIYF
TRBV5-5,once,CASSFGESYGYTF
TRBV7-8,.,CASSVIPDGSYEQYF
TRBV5-1,.,CASSADSYGYTF
TRBV7-9,.,CASSRQGPTYNEQFF
TRBV19,once,CASSIRQGKTGELFF